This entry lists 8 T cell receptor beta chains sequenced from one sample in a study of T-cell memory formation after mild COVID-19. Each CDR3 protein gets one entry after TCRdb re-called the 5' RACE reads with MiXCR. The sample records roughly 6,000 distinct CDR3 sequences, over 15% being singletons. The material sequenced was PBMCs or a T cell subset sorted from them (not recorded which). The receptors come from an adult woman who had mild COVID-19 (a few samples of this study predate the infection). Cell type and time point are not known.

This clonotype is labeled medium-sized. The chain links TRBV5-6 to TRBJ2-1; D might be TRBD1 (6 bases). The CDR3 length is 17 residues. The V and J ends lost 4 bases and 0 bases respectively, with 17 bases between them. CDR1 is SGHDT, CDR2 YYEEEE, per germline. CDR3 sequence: CASSTWGPIPSYNEQFF. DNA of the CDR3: TGTGCCAGCAGCACCTGGGGGCCGATCCCCTCCTACAATGAGCAGTTCTTC.

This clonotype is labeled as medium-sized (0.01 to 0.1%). The CDR3 region is CSVRPGQLNTEAFF. Here the CDR3 DNA reads TGCAGCGTCCGACCGGGACAGCTGAACACTGAAGCTTTCTTT. The rearrangement joins TRBV29-1 to TRBJ1-1, with 7 bases lining up with TRBD1. The length of the CDR3 is 14 residues. With V trimmed by 6 bases and J by 0 bases, 7 bases remained unmatched. Germline V CDR1 and CDR2: SQVTM, ANQGSEA.

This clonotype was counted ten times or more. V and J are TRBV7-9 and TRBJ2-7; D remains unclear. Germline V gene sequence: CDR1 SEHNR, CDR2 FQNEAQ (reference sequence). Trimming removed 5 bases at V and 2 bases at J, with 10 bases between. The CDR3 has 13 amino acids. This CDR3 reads CASSPGRPYEQYF. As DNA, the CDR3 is TGTGCCAGCAGCCCAGGACGGCCCTACGAGCAGTACTTC. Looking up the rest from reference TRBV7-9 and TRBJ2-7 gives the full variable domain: DTGVSQNPRHKITKRGQNVTFRCDPISEHNRLYWYRQTLGQGPEFLTYFQNEAQLEKSRLLSDRFSAERPKGSFSTLEIQRTEQGDSAMYLCASSPGRPYEQYFGPGTRLTVT.

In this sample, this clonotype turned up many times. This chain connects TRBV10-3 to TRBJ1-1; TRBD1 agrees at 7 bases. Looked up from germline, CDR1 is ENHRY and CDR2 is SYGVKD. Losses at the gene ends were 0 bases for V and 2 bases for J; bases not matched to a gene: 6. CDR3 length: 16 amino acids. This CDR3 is CAISESKGARNTEAFF. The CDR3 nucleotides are TGTGCCATCAGTGAGTCGAAGGGGGCGCGAAACACTGAAGCTTTCTTT.

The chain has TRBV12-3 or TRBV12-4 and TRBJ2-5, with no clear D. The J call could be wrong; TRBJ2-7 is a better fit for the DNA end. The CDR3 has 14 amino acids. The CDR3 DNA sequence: TGTGCCAGCACCCCGCGCGGCTTATCCTACGAGCAGTACTTC. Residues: CASTPRGLSYEQYF.

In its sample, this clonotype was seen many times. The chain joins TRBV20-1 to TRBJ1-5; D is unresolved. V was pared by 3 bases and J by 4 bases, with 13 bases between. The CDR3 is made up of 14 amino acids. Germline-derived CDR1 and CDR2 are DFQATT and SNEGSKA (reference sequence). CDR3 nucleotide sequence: TGCAGTGCTAGGGGTCCGGGGTATAATCAGCCCCAGCATTTT. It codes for CSARGPGYNQPQHF.

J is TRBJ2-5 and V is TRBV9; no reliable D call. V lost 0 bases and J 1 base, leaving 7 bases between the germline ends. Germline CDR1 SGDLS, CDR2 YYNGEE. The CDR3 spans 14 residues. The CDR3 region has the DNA TGTGCCAGCAGCGTAGGATCCAGCCAAGAGACCCAGTACTTC. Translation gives CASSVGSSQETQYF.

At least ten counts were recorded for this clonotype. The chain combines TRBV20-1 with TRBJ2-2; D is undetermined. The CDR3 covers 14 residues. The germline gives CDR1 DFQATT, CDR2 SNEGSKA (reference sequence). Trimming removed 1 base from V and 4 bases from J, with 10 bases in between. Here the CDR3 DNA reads TGCAGTGCTAGAGCGCCTCCGGGCACCGGGGAGCTGTTTTTT. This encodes CSARAPPGTGELFF.